This T cell receptor (beta chain) was recovered during a study of T cell responses to AZD1222 COVID-19 vaccine. General observations from the study: With two AZD1222 doses given, Spike-specific TCR breadth and depth both rose.

The CDR3 runs 16 residues. From germline, CDR1 is LGHNA and CDR2 YSLEER. With 0 bases clipped from V and 2 bases from J, the junction kept 7 bases outside the gene matches. Details on this clone: Its antigen is currently unknown.

Clones were read by immunoSEQ multiplex PCR, and TCRdb kept only the in-frame ones, dropping some. The sample lists fewer than 200,000 clones, approximately 94% occurring once. The clonotype originates from an adult who received the AZD1222 COVID-19 vaccine. The chain links TRBV4-3 to TRBJ2-7; 7 positions agree with TRBD1. This sample comprised peripheral blood, obtained 28 days after the second AZD1222 dose. CDR3 sequence: CASSQEGQVGTYEQYF. The CDR3 DNA follows: TGCGCCAGCAGCCAAGAAGGACAGGTAGGGACCTACGAGCAGTACTTC.